This T cell receptor (beta chain) was captured by sequencing in a study of OX40 agonist ivuxolimab in advanced cancers. Deletions cut 2 bases from V and 3 bases from J, with 7 bases between. The CDR3 spans 13 residues. Germline-derived CDR1 and CDR2 are SNHLY and FYNNEI. The table came from immunoSEQ multiplex PCR; TCRdb's copy has only in-frame clones and leaves some out. The sample consists of around 30,000 clones, around nine tenths of them appearing once. The origin of this receptor is an adult with an advanced solid tumor such as melanoma, head and neck, liver or kidney cancer. The specimen was CD4+ or CD8+ T cells sorted from blood, collected in a trial of the OX40 agonist ivuxolimab. V is TRBV2 and J is TRBJ1-2, with a weak D call TRBD1 (5 bases). In DNA, the CDR3 is TGTGCCAGCAGTGAAACGGGGGACTATGGCTACACCTTC. Translated, it gives CASSETGDYGYTF.